This entry features one T cell receptor beta chain sequence. Its specific antigen is unknown. No qualities accompany the bases; no much larger clone lies one base away. For TCRbeta CDR3 sequencing, genomic DNA from the sorted cells was extracted using the QIAGEN DNeasy Blood and Tissue Kit. Through immunoSEQ, high-throughput TCRbeta CDR3 sequencing was done commercially, including PCR amplification with internal controls and bias correction. Per the original workflow: A unique productive TCRbeta sequence was defined by the CDR3 nucleotide sequence when primers matched, and otherwise by the CDR3 amino acid sequence together with the Vbeta and Jbeta genes. Sorting error was corrected by removing sequences shared between sorted populations at a frequency ratio of 2:1 or less, and the remaining shared sequences were assigned to the higher population. A sequence was defined as donor-reactive if the sequence was expanded at least 5-fold in CFSE-low cells compared with unstimulated cells and had a frequency of at least 0.01% in CFSE-low cells. Jensen-Shannon divergence calculated on the top 100 TCRbeta sequences ranked by frequency was used to measure repertoire divergence. For samples with multiple sequencing runs, sorting error was corrected separately for each run before the runs were pooled. Imported from immuneACCESS, the table was reduced by TCRdb to in-frame sequences with V and J called. These copies leave out some clones; in studies compared against another copy, an unresolved V gene accounts for under half, and the cause of the remainder is not known. V and J calls and clone size come straight from that table; D and trimming were deduced from the DNA. The sample table contains some 70,000 clones; only one count was recorded for around 90% of them. The ten largest make up approximately 11% of the sample.

Explained via the paper, the time point label denotes: blood sample drawn before combined kidney and bone marrow transplant. Thawed PBMCs were FACS-sorted into unstimulated Tregs (CD4+CD25+CD127-), CD4+ non-Tregs (CD4+CD25-), CD4 cells and CD8 cells. Patients were a few combined kidney and bone marrow transplant recipients from the ITN036ST trial, and only these trial subjects had samples available. Healthy control blood was separated into PBMCs by Ficoll density gradient and cryopreserved, and patient PBMCs were collected both before and after transplant. This record belongs to a study of Tregs in tolerant kidney transplant recipients (dated by TCRdb to between 2018 and 2020). At the level of the whole study: Transplants used related donors with nonmyeloablative bone marrow transplantation; mixed chimerism was transient in the human trials. The study applied TCRbeta sequencing to find donor-specific regulatory T cells before combined kidney and bone marrow transplantation and then followed those same cells after transplant.

The CDR3, from cysteine to phenylalanine, totals 16 residues. Here the CDR3 DNA is all that survives: 48 bases in frame from base 1. From a lookup of the germline V gene, CDR1 and CDR2 are SGDLS and YYNGEE. Trimmed from V: 4 bases; trimmed from J: 10 bases; junction bases lacking a gene match: 15. General findings and caveats noted by the study authors: For some patients, the PCR primers changed as time went on, which meant samples from those patients could not be compared with one another at the nucleotide level. Donor-specific Treg expansion exceeded global Treg expansion in tolerant patients, suggesting antigen-driven rather than nonspecific expansion. Expanding Tregs with activated donor B cells appeared to identify the most biologically relevant and donor-specific TCRbeta repertoire. Biological reproducibility was not examined directly, but technical replication error appeared to be minimal. The study was constrained by small patient numbers, and validation of the findings is required in larger populations and under other immunosuppression protocols.

The receptor comes from a human donor who received a combined kidney and bone marrow transplant. The chain couples TRBV9 to TRBJ2-1; the junction holds 9 bases that match TRBD2. This specimen was CD8+ T cells from blood, taken before the transplant. This receptor carries the CDR3 CASSPPGWREGGEQFF. The DNA sequence is given as TGTGCCAGCAGCCCCCCGGGGTGGCGGGAGGGAGGGGAGCAGTTCTTC.